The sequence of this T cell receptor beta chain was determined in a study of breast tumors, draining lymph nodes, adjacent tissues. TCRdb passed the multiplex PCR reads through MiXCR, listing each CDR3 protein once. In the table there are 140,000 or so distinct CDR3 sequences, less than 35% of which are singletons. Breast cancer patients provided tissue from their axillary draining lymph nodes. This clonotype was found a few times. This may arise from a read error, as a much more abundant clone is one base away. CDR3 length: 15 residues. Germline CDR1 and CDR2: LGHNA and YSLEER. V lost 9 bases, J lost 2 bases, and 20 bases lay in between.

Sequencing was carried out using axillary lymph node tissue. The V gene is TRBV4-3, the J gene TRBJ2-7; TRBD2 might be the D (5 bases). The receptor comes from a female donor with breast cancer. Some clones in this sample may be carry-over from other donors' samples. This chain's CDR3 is CARLDDMEWPYEQYV. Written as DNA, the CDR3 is TGCGCCAGACTAGACGATATGGAGTGGCCCTACGAGCAGTACGTC.